The sequence of this TCR beta chain was determined in a study of graft-versus-host responses after intestinal transplantation. Turning to the study itself: Every transplant recipient was induced with anti-thymocyte globulin, then maintained on tacrolimus and steroids for about 3 years. Whole-study results and caveats: Allografts of one patient group, those with graft-donor T cell macrochimerism, had high graft-versus-host to host-versus-graft clonal ratios. GvH clones appeared in recipient marrow, some first in ileum or blood.

Clones were sequenced by immunoSEQ multiplex PCR, and TCRdb holds only the in-frame ones, with some missing. The sample contains 70,000 to 95,000 clones, almost 90% of which appear only once. Between the trimmed V and J ends, which lost 6 bases and 5 bases, there was a span of 14 bases. Germline CDR1 is SNHLY and CDR2 is FYNNEI. The CDR3 totals 14 residues. Worth noting for this clone: Its antigen is still unknown.

The sequenced sample was unstimulated CD4+ T cells sorted from spleen or lymph node cells, obtained before intestinal transplant. The chain uses TRBV2 and TRBJ2-4; maybe TRBD2 (6 bases). The sequence came from a human donor who received an intestinal transplant. CDR3: CASSARDSQNIQYF. CDR3 DNA: TGTGCCAGCAGCGCCCGGGACTCCCAAAACATTCAGTACTTC. The full variable domain, with the rest looked up from reference TRBV2 and TRBJ2-4, is EPEVTQTPSHQVTQMGQEVILRCVPISNHLYFYWYRQILGQKVEFLVSFYNNEISEKSEIFDDQFSVERPDGSNFTLKIRSTKLEDSAMYFCASSARDSQNIQYFGAGTRLSVL.